This TCR beta chain comes out of a study of T-cell reconstitution after alpha-beta-depleted transplantation in children. General study results and limits: Two months or so post-transplant, alpha-beta T cells reportedly derived from several hundred expanded graft clones.

Germline values: CDR1 SEHNR, CDR2 FQNEAQ (reference sequence). CDR3 size: 16 residues. With 3 bases removed from V and 2 bases from J, the gap between germline ends came to 14 bases. Preparation of the TCRbeta library used unique molecular identifiers. MiXCR, run by TCRdb on the PCR reads, gives a single entry per CDR3 protein. The table has hundreds of thousands of distinct CDR3 sequences, more than 20% seen once; the top ten hold over 12%. As for this clonotype: Its matching antigen is unknown.

The TCR sequence derives from a boy less than two years old who had a stem cell transplant for acute myeloid leukemia, so the T cells may come from the graft donor. The chain couples TRBV7-9 to TRBJ2-1, with D possibly being TRBD1 (6 bases). This material consisted of PBMCs, mostly from graft donor cells, taken 360 days after TCRalphabeta/CD19-depleted stem cell transplant. The CDR3 loop reads CASSFFPGQAYNEQFF. Written as DNA, the CDR3 is TGTGCCAGCAGCTTCTTCCCGGGACAAGCCTACAATGAGCAGTTCTTC.